This entry lists 20 T cell receptor beta chains sequenced from one sample in a study of blood T cell repertoires in COVID-19. Here immunoSEQ multiplex PCR was the method, and the copy in TCRdb shows in-frame clones only, minus some. The sample lists a few hundred thousand clones, approximately 90% occurring once. The material sequenced was peripheral blood. These receptors all come from a man younger than 30 with active or convalescent COVID-19.

The table lists this clone with a count of one. This chain joins TRBV5-4 and TRBJ2-3, with 11 nucleotides matching TRBD2. Germline V gene sequence: CDR1 SGHNT, CDR2 YYREEE (reference sequence). This CDR3 comprises 15 residues. V was clipped by 4 bases and J by 4 bases; unmatched bases: 5. The CDR3 nucleotides are TGTGCCAGCAGCCCCGGACTAGCGGGTCCAGATACGCAGTATTTT. Residues: CASSPGLAGPDTQYF.

This clone was recorded only once. The rearrangement uses TRBV12-2 and TRBJ2-7; the table's D gene call, TRBD2, was not cross checked with the DNA. TRBV12-2 is a listed pseudogene. The CDR3 spans 15 residues. CDR3 sequence (DNA): TGTGCAAGTCGCTTCCGGGACGGGAGCTCCTACGAGCAGTACTTC. It codes for CASRFRDGSSYEQYF.

The chain employs TRBV28 and TRBJ2-7; tentatively, D is TRBD2 (5 bases). Germline CDR1 is MDHEN and CDR2 is SYDVKM. V was trimmed by 4 bases and J by 3 bases, leaving 13 bases between them. The CDR3 has 14 amino acids. This chain's CDR3 is CASSSPGERYEQYF. The CDR3 bases are TGTGCCAGCAGTTCCCCCGGGGAGCGCTACGAGCAGTACTTC.

The V gene is TRBV25-1, the J gene TRBJ1-2, with a possible D match to TRBD1 (5 bases). V was pared by 3 bases and J by 5 bases, with 16 bases between. The CDR3 spans 15 residues. Per germline, CDR1 MGHDK and CDR2 SYGVNS. The CDR3 loop reads CASSDFAGRGYGYTF. CDR3 sequence (DNA): TGTGCCAGCAGTGATTTCGCAGGGCGGGGGTATGGCTACACCTTC.

This clone was recorded once. The V and J genes are TRBV15 and TRBJ1-4; a weak D match, TRBD1 (5 bases). The V end was cut by 2 bases, the J end by 5 bases, with 12 bases between. CDR3 length equals 15 residues. Per the germline V gene, CDR1 is LNHNV and CDR2 is YYDKDF (reference sequence). The CDR3 loop is CATSRLGRGNEKLFF. In nucleotides, the CDR3 is TGTGCCACCAGCAGACTAGGACGGGGGAATGAAAAACTGTTTTTT. The full variable domain, with the rest looked up from reference TRBV15 and TRBJ1-4, is DAMVIQNPRYQVTQFGKPVTLSCSQTLNHNVMYWYQQKSSQAPKLLFHYYDKDFNNEADTPDNFQSRRPNTSFCFLDIRSPGLGDTAMYLCATSRLGRGNEKLFFGSGTQLSVL.

The chain has TRBV7-9 and TRBJ1-1; 7 nucleotides agree with TRBD1. The CDR3 is made up of 15 amino acids. CDR1 and CDR2 (germline): SEHNR, FQNEAQ (reference sequence). With 4 bases clipped from V and 6 bases from J, the junction kept 11 bases outside the gene matches. The CDR3 DNA reads TGTGCCAGCAGCTCGTACAGGGGCGGGGACGCTGAAGCTTTCTTT. This translates into CASSSYRGGDAEAFF.

This clone showed up just a few times. The chain joins TRBV28 to TRBJ1-2; TRBD1 matches 8 bases. Trimming cost V 4 bases and J 3 bases; bases outside gene matches: 1. This CDR3 spans 13 amino acids. CDR1 is MDHEN and CDR2 is SYDVKM in the germline V gene. CDR3 protein: CASSSGQDYGYTF. The CDR3 nucleotides are TGTGCCAGCAGTTCGGGACAGGACTATGGCTACACCTTC.

V is TRBV27 and J is TRBJ2-2, with unresolved D. Trimming stripped 0 bases from V and 1 base from J, with 6 bases between. From germline, CDR1 is MNHEY and CDR2 SMNVEV (reference sequence). The CDR3 has 15 amino acids. This chain's CDR3 is CASSLSMRNTGELFF. Written as DNA, the CDR3 is TGTGCCAGCAGTTTATCGATGAGGAACACCGGGGAGCTGTTTTTT.

For the CDR3, the DNA is TGTGCCAGCAGTTACGCTAGGGACTTTGAAGCTTTCTTT. It is translated as CASSYARDFEAFF. The V and J genes are TRBV6-5 and TRBJ1-1; perhaps TRBD1 as D (5 bases). The length of the CDR3 is 13 residues. CDR1 MNHEY and CDR2 SVGAGI come from the germline V gene. Deletions cut 2 bases from V and 7 bases from J, with 11 bases between.

The J gene is TRBJ1-2, the V gene TRBV11-2; possible D gene TRBD1, 6 bases. Per the germline V gene, CDR1 is SGHAT and CDR2 is FQNNGV. This CDR3 has 18 residues. Deletions cut 5 bases from V and 4 bases from J, with 26 bases between. In nucleotides, the CDR3 is TGTGCCAGCAGCGCTTTCCTAAATTACGGGGACACAGGCTATGGCTACACCTTC. This codes for CASSAFLNYGDTGYGYTF.

The rearrangement joins TRBV14 to TRBJ2-1; TRBD2 agrees at 7 bases. The CDR3 totals 18 residues. CDR1 and CDR2 from the germline V gene are SGHDN and FVKESK. The trim removed 1 base at V and 9 bases at J, leaving 18 bases unmatched. The CDR3 DNA sequence: TGTGCCAGCAGCCAAGTACGGCCACTGGCGGGAGAGATCAGTGAGCAGTTCTTC. Its protein is CASSQVRPLAGEISEQFF.

The genes are TRBV5-1 and TRBJ1-1; tentative D call: TRBD1 (5 bases). V was shortened by 0 bases and J by 4 bases, with 10 bases between the two germline ends. The CDR3 loop spans 14 amino acids. Germline-derived CDR1 and CDR2 are SGHRS and YFSETQ. The CDR3 here is CASSLARGGTEAFF. In DNA, the CDR3 is TGCGCCAGCAGCTTGGCCCGGGGGGGCACTGAAGCTTTCTTT.

The chain joins TRBV4-1 to TRBJ2-7, with D possibly being TRBD2 (5 bases). The germline CDR1 and CDR2 sequences are MGHRA and YSYEKL. The germline V and J ends were trimmed by 1 base and 5 bases, with 9 bases remaining between them. The CDR3 is 13 residues long. DNA for the CDR3: TGCGCCAGCAGCCAAGTTGCGGGCCACGAGCAGTACTTC. Encoded protein: CASSQVAGHEQYF.

The CDR3 spells CASSHTGPTGELFF. The CDR3 DNA is TGTGCCAGCAGCCATACAGGGCCCACCGGGGAGCTGTTTTTT. V usage is TRBV9 and J usage is TRBJ2-2; the D gene is possibly TRBD1 (6 bases). The CDR3 is 14 residues long. V lost 4 bases and J lost 4, with 11 bases in between. Per the germline V gene, CDR1 is SGDLS and CDR2 is YYNGEE.

The J gene is TRBJ2-1, the V gene TRBV15, with TRBD2 matching 10 bases. The length of the CDR3 is 14 residues. Germline trimming cut 6 bases from V and 4 bases from J; bases unmatched to any gene: 3. Germline lookup yields CDR1 LNHNV and CDR2 YYDKDF (reference sequence). CDR3 coding DNA: TGTGCCACCAGGAGGACTAGCGGTTACAATGAGCAGTTCTTC. Its protein product is CATRRTSGYNEQFF.

The rearrangement links TRBV14 to TRBJ1-3; D uncertain. Germline CDR1 SGHDN, CDR2 FVKESK. V was cut by 6 bases and J by 0 bases, with 9 bases left in between. The CDR3 length is 14 residues. The CDR3 sequence is CASRLGSSGNTIYF. CDR3 bases: TGTGCCAGCAGACTGGGGAGCTCTGGAAACACCATATATTTT.

The rearrangement joins TRBV9 to TRBJ2-1, with a weak D call TRBD2 (6 bases). Trimming pared 1 base from V and 0 bases from J, leaving 14 bases between. The CDR3 is made up of 17 amino acids. The V gene's germline CDR1 is SGDLS and CDR2 YYNGEE. The CDR3: CASSVRLADSSYNEQFF. The CDR3, as DNA: TGTGCCAGCAGCGTAAGATTAGCGGATTCCTCCTACAATGAGCAGTTCTTC.

J is TRBJ2-2 and V is TRBV9, with D possibly being TRBD1 (7 bases). The length of the CDR3 is 15 residues. Germline V gene data show CDR1 as SGDLS and CDR2 as YYNGEE. Trimming pared 4 bases from V and 4 bases from J, leaving 14 bases between. In DNA, the CDR3 is TGTGCCAGCAGCACCAGGGGGGTTGGCACCGGGGAGCTGTTTTTT. It is translated as CASSTRGVGTGELFF.

The rearrangement links TRBV30 to TRBJ2-1, with D possibly matching TRBD2 (6 bases). The CDR3 consists of 16 residues. Deletions cut 0 bases from V and 2 bases from J, with 14 bases between. CDR1 GTSNPN and CDR2 SVGIG come from the germline V gene (reference sequence). Here the CDR3 DNA reads TGTGCCTGGAGTGTACTGGTGACTAGTGCCTACAATGAGCAGTTCTTC. Its translation: CAWSVLVTSAYNEQFF.

The rearrangement joins TRBV5-1 to TRBJ2-2; TRBD2 aligns across 12 bases. The CDR3 sequence is 16 residues long. Germline assignment: CDR1 SGHRS and CDR2 YFSETQ. J lost 7 bases, V lost 4 bases, and 8 bases had no gene match. In nucleotides, the CDR3 is TGCGCCAGCAGCCAGACTAGCGGGAGAAAAGTCGGGGAGCTGTTTTTT. Translation: CASSQTSGRKVGELFF. Drawing the rest from reference TRBV5-1 and TRBJ2-2, the complete variable domain is KAGVTQTPRYLIKTRGQQVTLSCSPISGHRSVSWYQQTPGQGLQFLFEYFSETQRNKGNFPGRFSGRQFSNSRSEMNVSTLELGDSALYLCASSQTSGRKVGELFFGEGSRLTVL.